The 10 T cell receptor beta chains below come from one sample, sequenced in a study of identical twins. TCRdb reprocessed the 5' RACE reads via MiXCR and lists one record per CDR3 protein. This sample has about 920,000 distinct CDR3 sequences, with 12% found just once. These same records also appear under a second study, on yellow fever vaccine responses in identical twins.

The source material was PBMCs. The receptors here all came from a woman aged 18-29 years in good health.

This clonotype was picked up a small number of times. The chain links TRBV25-1 to TRBJ2-2, with 10 bases identical to TRBD2. There are 15 residues in the CDR3. Trimming removed 5 bases from V and 6 bases from J; junction bases left unmatched: 6. Germline-derived CDR1 and CDR2 are MGHDK and SYGVNS. The DNA for the CDR3 is TGTGCCAGCAGTAGCTCGGGACTAGCGTCCGGGGAGCTGTTTTTT. Translated: CASSSSGLASGELFF.

This clonotype was observed many times. The chain is built from TRBV3-1 and TRBJ2-3; D is uncertain. The V and J ends lost 0 bases and 2 bases respectively, with 9 bases between them. Germline V lookup: CDR1 LGHDT, CDR2 YNNKEL (reference sequence). CDR3 size: 15 residues. The CDR3 loop is CASSQDLEPTDTQYF. CDR3 in DNA: TGTGCCAGCAGCCAAGATCTAGAACCCACAGATACGCAGTATTTT.

The V call is TRBV5-1, the J call TRBJ2-5; D is possibly TRBD2 (5 bases). V was shortened by 1 base and J by 5 bases, with 21 bases between the two germline ends. CDR3 length: 17 amino acids. Germline V gives CDR1 SGHRS, CDR2 YFSETQ. This chain's CDR3 is CASSLNGGLLVGETQYF. Written as DNA, the CDR3 is TGCGCCAGCAGCTTGAACGGAGGCTTGCTCGTCGGGGAGACCCAGTACTTC.

This chain uses TRBV6-1 with TRBJ2-3; D may be TRBD1 (8 bases). CDR1 and CDR2 (germline): MNHNS, SASEGT. The germline V and J ends were trimmed by 6 bases and 3 bases, with 28 bases remaining between them. This CDR3 spans 19 amino acids. CDR3 nucleotide sequence: TGTGCCAGCAGAAACAGGGGGAAGACTAGCCTAGGCAGTACAGATACGCAGTATTTT. Its translation is CASRNRGKTSLGSTDTQYF.

The sample holds a few counts of this clonotype. The chain combines TRBV4-1 with TRBJ2-7, with 9 positions matching TRBD2. The CDR3 is made up of 14 amino acids. Germline V gene lookup returns CDR1 MGHRA and CDR2 YSYEKL. V was pared by 3 bases and J by 3 bases, with 3 bases of the junction left unmatched. CDR3 sequence (DNA): TGCGCCAGCAGCCACCCTAGCGGGAACTACGAGCAGTACTTC. It is translated as CASSHPSGNYEQYF.

Many counts were recorded for this clonotype. V and J are TRBV29-1 and TRBJ1-1; tentatively, D is TRBD1 (5 bases). Germline V lookup: CDR1 SQVTM, CDR2 ANQGSEA. This CDR3 is 15 amino acids long. V lost 6 bases, J lost 1 base, and 18 bases lay in between. CDR3 sequence reads: CSVLGAGNPNTEAFF. CDR3 in DNA: TGCAGCGTCCTAGGGGCAGGGAACCCGAACACTGAAGCTTTCTTT. The whole variable domain, remainder taken from reference TRBV29-1 and TRBJ1-1, is SAVISQKPSRDICQRGTSLTIQCQVDSQVTMMFWYRQQPGQSLTLIATANQGSEATYESGFVIDKFPISRPNLTFSTLTVSNMSPEDSSIYLCSVLGAGNPNTEAFFGQGTRLTVV.

Only a few counts were recorded for this clonotype. The rearrangement joins TRBV5-4 to TRBJ2-5, with TRBD1 identical over 7 bases. After removal of 4 bases from V and 4 bases from J, the junction contained 7 bases not matched to a gene. The CDR3 runs 14 residues. Germline CDR1 reads SGHNT; CDR2 reads YYREEE (reference sequence). The CDR3 loop reads CASSPGTALETQYF. In DNA form, the CDR3 reads TGTGCCAGCAGCCCAGGGACAGCACTAGAGACCCAGTACTTC.

This clonotype was recorded many times. The J gene is TRBJ2-1, the V gene TRBV29-1, with 8 bases lining up with TRBD2. The germline V gene has CDR1 SQVTM and CDR2 ANQGSEA. V dropped 6 bases and J dropped 2; count of bases not matched to a gene: 6. The CDR3 length is 14 residues. CDR3: CSVVGLAAYNEQFF. CDR3 sequence (DNA): TGCAGCGTCGTCGGACTAGCCGCCTACAATGAGCAGTTCTTC.

This clonotype has more than one count but fewer than ten. The V gene is TRBV4-2, the J gene TRBJ2-5; 7 bases are a match to TRBD2. The germline V gene has CDR1 LGHNA and CDR2 YNFKEQ. The CDR3 runs 14 residues. Trimming removed 0 bases from V and 4 bases from J; junction bases left unmatched: 2. The CDR3 protein is CASSQDSSGETQYF. The CDR3 nucleotides read TGTGCCAGCAGCCAAGACTCTAGCGGAGAGACCCAGTACTTC.

This CDR3 reads CASSLFRGASDTQYF. CDR3 bases: TGTGCCAGCAGCTTATTTCGGGGGGCCTCAGATACGCAGTATTTT. The chain employs TRBV7-8 and TRBJ2-3; D possibly corresponds to TRBD2 (7 bases). V gave up 2 bases and J gave up 4 bases, with 13 bases separating them. Germline V gene lookup returns CDR1 SGHVS and CDR2 FQNEAQ. The CDR3 extends over 15 amino acids.